Listed here are 30 T cell receptor beta chains from one sample, sequenced in a study of blood T cell repertoires in COVID-19. Profiled with immunoSEQ multiplex PCR; TCRdb holds only in-frame clones, not every one. The repertoire holds 250,000 to 300,000 clones, with approximately 89% as singletons. The specimen was peripheral blood. The receptors originated from a woman in her seventies with COVID-19, enrolled during active disease.

For this clone: Other DNA sequences within the sample encode an identical CDR3. V usage is TRBV30 and J usage is TRBJ1-1; TRBD1 is a possible D gene (5 bases). The CDR3 sequence is 12 residues long. CDR1 and CDR2 from the germline V gene are GTSNPN and SVGIG (reference sequence). V shed 1 base and J shed 5 bases, with 8 bases lying between them. For the CDR3, the DNA is TGTGCCTGGAGTGGCGGGGGGACTGAAGCTTTCTTT. The encoded protein is CAWSGGGTEAFF.

J is TRBJ2-7 and V is TRBV7-6; perhaps TRBD2 as D (6 bases). The CDR3 contains 18 residues. The germline V gene has CDR1 SGHVS and CDR2 FNYEAQ. Trimming stripped 1 base from V and 0 bases from J, with 19 bases between. The CDR3 here is CASSLGPQGGTGSYEQYF. The CDR3 coding sequence is TGTGCCAGCAGCTTAGGTCCCCAAGGCGGGACCGGCTCCTACGAGCAGTACTTC.

This rearrangement joins TRBV5-3 to TRBJ1-5; D might be TRBD1 (5 bases). TRBV5-3 is treated as an ORF (open reading frame) with a function not yet certain. Trimming cost V 4 bases and J 5 bases, with 13 bases left between them. The CDR3 runs to 14 residues. CDR3 sequence: CARSKDNAHQPQHF. The CDR3 region has the DNA TGTGCCAGAAGCAAGGACAATGCTCATCAGCCCCAGCATTTT.

The chain recombines TRBV30 with TRBJ2-3; D not certain. This CDR3 contains 14 residues. Trimming pared 3 bases from V and 5 bases from J, leaving 15 bases between. Per germline, CDR1 GTSNPN and CDR2 SVGIG (reference sequence). In nucleotides, the CDR3 is TGTGCCTGGAGCCCTGGAGCGAGTGAAGATACGCAGTATTTT. It encodes CAWSPGASEDTQYF.

This chain connects TRBV5-1 to TRBJ2-1; 10 bases map to TRBD2. V gave up 5 bases and J gave up 8 bases; unmatched junction bases: 13. The CDR3 has 16 amino acids. Germline V gives CDR1 SGHRS, CDR2 YFSETQ. CDR3 bases: TGCGCCAGCAGTCAAGTCGGAGCGGGAGGGCCAGATGAGCAGTTCTTC. Translated: CASSQVGAGGPDEQFF. The full variable domain, rest sourced from reference TRBV5-1 and TRBJ2-1, is KAGVTQTPRYLIKTRGQQVTLSCSPISGHRSVSWYQQTPGQGLQFLFEYFSETQRNKGNFPGRFSGRQFSNSRSEMNVSTLELGDSALYLCASSQVGAGGPDEQFFGPGTRLTVL.

V is TRBV18 and J is TRBJ2-7; 9 positions match TRBD2. Germline CDR1 KGHSH, CDR2 LQKENI. J lost 7 bases, V lost 2 bases, and 9 bases had no gene match. The CDR3 consists of 15 residues. CDR3 loop: CASSPIAGGPREQYF. Here the CDR3 DNA reads TGTGCCAGCTCACCAATCGCGGGAGGGCCTCGGGAGCAGTACTTC.

The rearrangement uses TRBV5-4 and TRBJ1-4; 7 bases line up with TRBD1. CDR1 SGHNT and CDR2 YYREEE come from the germline V gene (reference sequence). V dropped 7 bases and J dropped 7; count of bases not matched to a gene: 7. This CDR3 region has 13 residues. For the CDR3, the DNA is TGTGCCAGCTCCGGGACAGTGGGTGAAAAACTGTTTTTT. It translates to CASSGTVGEKLFF.

The V and J genes are TRBV6-5 and TRBJ2-7; TRBD2 is a possible D gene (6 bases). CDR3 length equals 15 residues. The ends were cut back, 5 bases at V and 4 bases at J, with 18 bases in the middle. Germline CDR1 reads MNHEY; CDR2 reads SVGAGI. CDR3 residues: CASSNTPTGEYEQYF. Here the CDR3 DNA reads TGTGCCAGCAGTAATACACCGACGGGGGAGTACGAGCAGTACTTC.

CDR3 nucleotides: TGTGCCAGCAGTAAGACAGGGTATAGCAATCAGCCCCAGCATTTT. It encodes CASSKTGYSNQPQHF. The rearrangement joins TRBV7-2 to TRBJ1-5; 7 bases are shared with TRBD1. Trimming at V came to 6 bases and at J to 0 bases, leaving 5 bases not matched to a gene. CDR3 length: 15 amino acids. Per the germline V gene, CDR1 is SGHTA and CDR2 is FQGNSA. Looking up the rest from reference TRBV7-2 and TRBJ1-5 gives the full variable domain: GAGVSQSPSNKVTEKGKDVELRCDPISGHTALYWYRQSLGQGLEFLIYFQGNSAPDKSGLPSDRFSAERTGGSVSTLTIQRTQQEDSAVYLCASSKTGYSNQPQHFGDGTRLSIL.

The CDR3 sequence: CASSQDLGLAAVNTGELFF. The CDR3 coding sequence is TGCGCCAGCAGCCAAGATTTAGGACTAGCGGCCGTGAACACCGGGGAGCTGTTTTTT. This chain uses TRBV4-1 with TRBJ2-2; 10 nucleotides agree with TRBD2. Germline CDR1 and CDR2: MGHRA and YSYEKL. The CDR3 spans 19 residues. The V segment lost 0 bases and the J segment 1 base; nucleotides outside the gene matches: 8.

The V call is TRBV6-2 or TRBV6-3, the J call TRBJ2-7; TRBD1 is a possible D gene (6 bases). V gave up 4 bases and J gave up 6 bases, with 16 bases separating them. Germline CDR1 reads MNHEY; CDR2 reads SVGEGT. The CDR3 extends over 14 amino acids. CDR3 coding DNA: TGTGCCAGCAGTTTGGAACGCAGGGGTGGCGAGCAGTACTTC. Its translation is CASSLERRGGEQYF.

The chain has TRBV6-6 and TRBJ2-1, with 8 bases matching TRBD2. The germline V gene encodes CDR1 MNHNY and CDR2 SVGAGI (reference sequence). This CDR3 comprises 15 residues. The ends lost 7 bases at V and 7 bases at J; junction bases unmatched: 12. CDR3 amino acids: CASNGRALSRNEQFF. The CDR3 DNA reads as TGTGCCAGCAACGGGAGGGCCTTAAGCCGAAATGAGCAGTTCTTC.

This chain links TRBV24-1 with TRBJ1-3; D remains unclear. Germline V gene lookup returns CDR1 KGHDR and CDR2 SFDVKD. This CDR3 has 13 amino acids. The germline V and J ends were trimmed by 2 bases and 7 bases, with 8 bases remaining between them. CDR3 region: CATSDWSGNTIYF. The CDR3 DNA reads as TGTGCCACCAGTGATTGGAGCGGGAACACCATATATTTT.

This clone appeared a single time. This chain connects TRBV19 to TRBJ1-2; weak D call: TRBD1 (6 bases). CDR1 and CDR2 (germline): LNHDA, SQIVND (reference sequence). This CDR3 has 14 residues. Deletions cut 3 bases from V and 2 bases from J, with 10 bases between. The CDR3 nucleotides are TGTGCCAGTAGTATGAACAGGGCGAACTATGGCTACACCTTC. Amino acid sequence: CASSMNRANYGYTF.

The chain employs TRBV30 and TRBJ1-5; 11 nucleotides align to TRBD1. CDR1 is GTSNPN, CDR2 SVGIG, per germline (reference sequence). The CDR3 has 15 amino acids. The J segment lost 6 bases and the V segment lost 0 bases, leaving 4 bases of the junction unmatched. CDR3 bases: TGTGCCTGGAGTGTTGGGGACAGGGGGAGTCAGCCCCAGCATTTT. Translation: CAWSVGDRGSQPQHF.

This chain connects TRBV7-9 to TRBJ2-5, with 8 bases lining up with TRBD2. This CDR3 is built from 16 residues. Germline CDR1 SEHNR, CDR2 FQNEAQ (reference sequence). The J segment lost 2 bases and the V segment lost 3 bases, leaving 8 bases of the junction unmatched. The CDR3 coding sequence is TGTGCCAGCAGCTTTGTCGGGAGGGGAGAACAAGAGACCCAGTACTTC. It encodes CASSFVGRGEQETQYF.

The V call is TRBV11-3, the J call TRBJ2-1; possibly TRBD2 for D (5 bases). The germline CDR1 and CDR2 sequences are SGHNT and YENEEA. Between the trimmed V and J ends, which lost 5 bases and 5 bases, there was a span of 13 bases. This CDR3 has 14 residues. The CDR3 protein is CASSRRSRDNEQFF. The DNA for the CDR3 is TGTGCCAGCAGCCGGAGGTCCCGGGACAATGAGCAGTTCTTC.

The chain recombines TRBV24-1 with TRBJ2-3, with 10 bases that match TRBD1. The CDR3 runs to 13 residues. Germline trimming cut 8 bases from V and 4 bases from J; bases unmatched to any gene: 2. Germline values: CDR1 KGHDR, CDR2 SFDVKD. DNA of the CDR3: TGTGCCACCAAGACAGGGGGCGCAGATACGCAGTATTTT. This gives the protein CATKTGGADTQYF.

The chain joins TRBV3-1 (or the pseudogene TRBV3-2) to TRBJ1-5; D is ambiguous. Germline lookup yields CDR1 LGHDT and CDR2 YNNKEL (reference sequence). Trimming shortened V by 1 base and J by 3 bases, and 10 bases separated the two germline ends. CDR3 size: 15 residues. CDR3 residues: CASSQARSTNQPQHF. As DNA, the CDR3 is TGTGCCAGCAGCCAAGCACGTAGTACCAATCAGCCCCAGCATTTT.

V gene TRBV6-5 combines with J gene TRBJ1-2, with 8 positions matching TRBD1. The V gene end was trimmed by 5 bases and the J gene end by 7 bases; junction bases not matched to a gene: 3. The length of the CDR3 is 12 residues. Germline-derived CDR1 and CDR2 are MNHEY and SVGAGI. The CDR3 region has the DNA TGTGCCAGCAGTAAGGGGACAGGTGGCTACACCTTC. Protein product: CASSKGTGGYTF.

This clone has only one observation. The chain joins TRBV3-1 (or the pseudogene TRBV3-2) to TRBJ2-6; D call uncertain. Trimming removed 8 bases from V and 2 bases from J, with 13 bases in between. The CDR3 has 15 amino acids. Germline V CDR1 and CDR2: LGHDT, YNNKEL (reference sequence). The CDR3 DNA follows: TGTGCCAGCCCATCAATGGCGGCTGGGGCCAACGTCCTGACTTTC. Translating gives CASPSMAAGANVLTF.

The chain is built from TRBV28 and TRBJ1-1; TRBD1 matches at 8 bases. The J segment lost 2 bases and the V segment lost 8 bases, leaving 7 bases of the junction unmatched. The CDR3 spans 14 residues. Germline V lookup: CDR1 MDHEN, CDR2 SYDVKM. CDR3 sequence reads: CASGYRGANTEAFF. In DNA, the CDR3 is TGTGCCAGCGGCTACAGGGGGGCAAACACTGAAGCTTTCTTT.

The rearrangement uses TRBV11-2 and TRBJ2-1; 11 positions match TRBD2. Trimming at V came to 5 bases and at J to 7 bases, leaving 10 bases not matched to a gene. Germline CDR1 SGHAT, CDR2 FQNNGV. The CDR3 is 16 amino acids. The chain's CDR3 is CASSLPGTSGGNEQFF. As DNA, the CDR3 is TGTGCCAGCAGCCTCCCCGGGACTAGCGGCGGGAATGAGCAGTTCTTC. The whole variable domain, filled in from reference TRBV11-2 and TRBJ2-1, reads EAGVAQSPRYKIIEKRQSVAFWCNPISGHATLYWYQQILGQGPKLLIQFQNNGVVDDSQLPKDRFSAERLKGVDSTLKIQPAKLEDSAVYLCASSLPGTSGGNEQFFGPGTRLTVL.

This chain links TRBV11-2 with TRBJ1-5; D is unclear. The CDR3 length is 14 residues. The germline V gene has CDR1 SGHAT and CDR2 FQNNGV. The ends were cut back, 1 base at V and 0 bases at J, with 4 bases in the middle. The CDR3 region has the DNA TGTGCCAGCAGCTTAGCCAGTAGCAATCAGCCCCAGCATTTT. Translation gives CASSLASSNQPQHF.

This clone occurred a few times. The V gene is TRBV7-3, the J gene TRBJ2-7; tentatively, D is TRBD2 (6 bases). Per the germline V gene, CDR1 is SGHTA and CDR2 is FQGTGA. This CDR3 contains 16 residues. Between the trimmed V and J ends, which lost 2 bases and 0 bases, there was a span of 14 bases. CDR3 in DNA: TGTGCCAGCAGCTTACGGCCTAGCGTGGGCTCCTACGAGCAGTACTTC. It codes for CASSLRPSVGSYEQYF.

The rearrangement links TRBV7-2 to TRBJ1-4, with 11 bases matching TRBD1. Losses at the gene ends were 3 bases for V and 8 bases for J; bases not matched to a gene: 2. Germline lookup yields CDR1 SGHTA and CDR2 FQGNSA. The CDR3 spans 14 residues. Here the CDR3 reads CASSLDRGLEKLFF. In nucleotides, the CDR3 is TGTGCCAGCAGCTTGGACAGGGGGCTCGAAAAACTGTTTTTT.

CDR3 bases: TGCGCCAGCAGCCCCGGACAGGGGGCCCCAGCGGTAGCGGGAGCGTACAATGAGCAGTTCTTC. It yields the protein CASSPGQGAPAVAGAYNEQFF. The V call is TRBV4-3, the J call TRBJ2-1, with 11 bases that match TRBD1. In germline, CDR1 is LGHNA, CDR2 YSLEER. The CDR3 loop spans 21 amino acids. Trimming removed 4 bases from V and 4 bases from J; junction bases left unmatched: 21.

CDR3 nucleotides: TGTGCCAGCAGCCAAATCCAAAGCGAAAAACTGTTTTTT. Translating gives CASSQIQSEKLFF. The rearrangement uses TRBV4-2 and TRBJ1-4; no clear D. CDR1 and CDR2 from the germline V gene are LGHNA and YNFKEQ. The CDR3 spans 13 residues. The V end was cut by 2 bases, the J end by 8 bases, with 9 bases between.

This clone was seen a few times. V gene TRBV2 combines with J gene TRBJ2-7, with 7 nucleotides matching TRBD1. This CDR3 has 15 residues. CDR1 and CDR2 from the germline V gene are SNHLY and FYNNEI. With 5 bases clipped from V and 0 bases from J, the junction kept 7 bases outside the gene matches. Here the CDR3 DNA reads TGTGCCAGCAGTACTCGGGACAGCTACTCCTACGAGCAGTACTTC. Protein: CASSTRDSYSYEQYF.

The V and J genes are TRBV9 and TRBJ2-1; the match to TRBD2 covers 9 bases. Germline V CDR1 and CDR2: SGDLS, YYNGEE. CDR3 length: 16 residues. Trimming cost V 0 bases and J 4 bases; bases outside gene matches: 5. The CDR3 DNA is TGTGCCAGCAGCGTAGCCCGACTAGCGGAGTACAATGAGCAGTTCTTC. It encodes CASSVARLAEYNEQFF.